This note documents a single T cell receptor (beta chain) sequence. The source of the sample is a study of blood T cell repertoires in COVID-19. Turning to the study itself: The cDNA or gDNA used as material had been derived from T cells, B-cell-depleted T cells, or PBMCs.

Looked up from germline, CDR1 is MGHRA and CDR2 is YSYEKL. Trimming stripped 0 bases from V and 2 bases from J, with 14 bases between. This CDR3 is built from 17 residues. Per the original methods: Amplification of reference gene primers provided the estimated nucleated cell counts. Clones were sequenced by immunoSEQ multiplex PCR, and TCRdb holds only the in-frame ones, with some missing. V and J calls and clone size follow that table, whereas D and trimming were derived from the DNA. The repertoire holds 72,000 or so clones, with approximately 89% as singletons. The sample taken for sequencing was peripheral blood. This sequence joins TRBV4-1 and TRBJ1-3; maybe TRBD1 (6 bases). The clonotype was recovered from a man aged 55 to 69 with acute or convalescent COVID-19. CDR3 sequence (DNA): TGCGCCAGCAGCCAAGATCTCGACAGGATCACTGGAAACACCATATATTTT. It translates to CASSQDLDRITGNTIYF.